The 19 T cell receptor beta chains below all came from one sample that was sequenced in a study of T cell responses to AZD1222 COVID-19 vaccine. This table comes from immunoSEQ multiplex PCR, and its TCRdb copy is limited to in-frame clones, with some not included. This sample carries about 190,000 clones, about 89% of them seen once, and the ten largest clones take about 3%. This sample comprised peripheral blood, obtained on day 0 of MenACWY control vaccination. The source is an adult in good health.

This chain joins TRBV3-1 (or the pseudogene TRBV3-2) and TRBJ1-1, with D perhaps TRBD1 (6 bases). Trimming pared 6 bases from V and 5 bases from J, leaving 16 bases between. This CDR3 is 14 amino acids long. Looked up from germline, CDR1 is LGHDT and CDR2 is YNNKEL (reference sequence). The CDR3 nucleotides read TGTGCCAGCAGAGCCTTTGGGGGCGGGACTGAAGCTTTCTTT. Translating gives CASRAFGGGTEAFF.

Here the CDR3 reads CATSRRQGLASTDTQYF. For the CDR3, the DNA is TGTGCCACCAGCAGACGCCAAGGACTAGCGAGCACAGATACGCAGTATTTT. The V call is TRBV15, the J call TRBJ2-3; 9 bases agree with TRBD2. V trimming: 2 bases; J trimming: 0 bases; junction bases outside the gene matches: 6. The germline CDR1 and CDR2 sequences are LNHNV and YYDKDF (reference sequence). The CDR3 loop spans 17 amino acids.

This clone was seen only a few times. The chain carries TRBV6-5 and TRBJ2-7; 7 bases agree with TRBD2. The CDR3 contains 13 residues. With 4 bases clipped from V and 10 bases from J, the junction kept 10 bases outside the gene matches. CDR1 is MNHEY, CDR2 SVGAGI, per germline. DNA of the CDR3: TGTGCCAGCAGTTCCCCGGGACTATCCGAACAGTACTTC. Translating gives CASSSPGLSEQYF.

The CDR3 spells CASSQGDSYNEQFF. CDR3 nucleotide sequence: TGCGCCAGCAGCCAAGGGGACAGCTACAATGAGCAGTTCTTC. V and J are TRBV4-1 and TRBJ2-1, with 7 bases fitting TRBD1. From germline, CDR1 is MGHRA and CDR2 YSYEKL. V dropped 1 base and J dropped 3; count of bases not matched to a gene: 0. This CDR3 is 14 amino acids long.

This clone was observed a single time. This chain joins TRBV10-3 and TRBJ1-1; TRBD1 matches at 12 bases. This CDR3 has 15 residues. In germline, CDR1 is ENHRY, CDR2 SYGVKD. V shed 6 bases and J 1 base; nucleotides not matched to a gene: 3. This CDR3 reads CAIRGQGAGNTEAFF. DNA of the CDR3: TGTGCCATCAGGGGACAGGGGGCAGGGAACACTGAAGCTTTCTTT.

The CDR3 bases are TGTGCCAGCAGTGAAGCACGGCAGTATGGCTACACCTTC. Translation: CASSEARQYGYTF. V usage is TRBV2 and J usage is TRBJ1-2; D gene uncertain. V lost 0 bases and J lost 5, with 7 bases in between. Per germline, CDR1 SNHLY and CDR2 FYNNEI. CDR3 size: 13 residues. The whole variable domain, remainder taken from reference TRBV2 and TRBJ1-2, is EPEVTQTPSHQVTQMGQEVILRCVPISNHLYFYWYRQILGQKVEFLVSFYNNEISEKSEIFDDQFSVERPDGSNFTLKIRSTKLEDSAMYFCASSEARQYGYTFGSGTRLTVV.

The rearrangement uses TRBV5-1 and TRBJ2-7; D is perhaps TRBD1 (6 bases). CDR1 is SGHRS, CDR2 YFSETQ, per germline. V was pared by 4 bases and J by 1 base, with 12 bases between. CDR3 length: 14 residues. The CDR3, as DNA: TGCGCCAGCAGCCCCGGACAGCCTTCCTACGAGCAGTACTTC. Protein: CASSPGQPSYEQYF.

This sequence joins TRBV28 and TRBJ2-7; D is possibly TRBD1 (6 bases). The V and J ends lost 6 bases and 2 bases respectively, with 11 bases between them. Germline assignment: CDR1 MDHEN and CDR2 SYDVKM. The CDR3 has 13 amino acids. CDR3 nucleotide sequence: TGTGCCAGCAGAACCAGGGGTCCCTACGAGCAGTACTTC. Encoded protein: CASRTRGPYEQYF.

Concerning this clone: This clone may be a read error of a much larger clone one base away. The rearrangement joins TRBV10-3 to TRBJ2-7; a possible D gene is TRBD1 (6 bases). The length of the CDR3 is 13 residues. Trimming cost V 3 bases and J 4 bases, with 10 bases left between them. CDR1 and CDR2 from the germline V gene are ENHRY and SYGVKD. The CDR3: CAISDYRDYEQYF. The CDR3 DNA reads as TGTGCCATCAGTGACTACAGGGATTACGAGCAGTACTTC.

This clone was picked up a small number of times. One end of the junction fails to match germline, which may point to a read error. The chain employs TRBV2 and TRBJ2-1; possibly TRBD2 for D (6 bases). Germline V gene lookup returns CDR1 SNHLY and CDR2 FYNNEI. CDR3 length: 15 residues. CDR3 DNA: TGTGCCAGCAATCCCCGGTGGGACTCCTTCAATGAGCAGTTCTTC. Its translation is CASNPRWDSFNEQFF.

As regards this clone: At one of its ends the junction is not consistent with the germline gene, which may arise from a read error. The gene calls are TRBV7-3 and TRBJ2-1; no firm D call. CDR1 is SGHTA and CDR2 is FQGTGA in the germline V gene. This CDR3 has 13 amino acids. The CDR3 sequence: CASSLTGPLVQFF. DNA of the CDR3: TGTGCCAGCAGCCTAACCGGCCCTTTAGTACAGTTCTTC.

This clone was counted only a few times. The chain combines TRBV3-1 (or the pseudogene TRBV3-2) with TRBJ1-3; D call uncertain. V lost 1 base and J lost 1, with 8 bases in between. CDR3 size: 15 residues. CDR1 LGHDT and CDR2 YNNKEL come from the germline V gene (reference sequence). The CDR3 DNA sequence: TGTGCCAGCAGCCAAGTTTCGGGGTCTGGAAACACCATATATTTT. This translates into CASSQVSGSGNTIYF.

The chain employs TRBV28 and TRBJ1-5; D perhaps matches TRBD1 (6 bases). V lost 4 bases to trimming and J lost 0 bases, with 10 bases between them. The germline CDR1 and CDR2 sequences are MDHEN and SYDVKM. CDR3 length: 15 residues. This chain's CDR3 is CASSSGAYSNQPQHF. The CDR3 coding sequence is TGTGCCAGCAGTTCGGGGGCGTATAGCAATCAGCCCCAGCATTTT.

V gene TRBV6-5 combines with J gene TRBJ2-7, with a possible D match to TRBD1 (5 bases). Germline CDR1 is MNHEY and CDR2 is SVGAGI. The CDR3 runs 15 residues. V lost 6 bases, J lost 5 bases, and 20 bases lay in between. As DNA, the CDR3 is TGTGCCAGCAGCAGCGACAAACAGGTTAGCCACGAGCAGTACTTC. It codes for CASSSDKQVSHEQYF.

The rearrangement uses TRBV7-8 and TRBJ1-3; 7 bases are shared with TRBD1. The CDR3 runs 17 residues. Germline-derived CDR1 and CDR2 are SGHVS and FQNEAQ. The V gene end was trimmed by 1 base and the J gene end by 0 bases; junction bases not matched to a gene: 6. The CDR3 DNA sequence: TGTGCCAGCAGCTTAGTAGGGGGCCCCAACTCTGGAAACACCATATATTTT. It is translated as CASSLVGGPNSGNTIYF. Drawing the rest from reference TRBV7-8 and TRBJ1-3, the complete variable domain is GAGVSQSPRYKVAKRGQDVALRCDPISGHVSLFWYQQALGQGPEFLTYFQNEAQLDKSGLPSDRFFAERPEGSVSTLKIQRTQQEDSAVYLCASSLVGGPNSGNTIYFGEGSWLTVV.

The J gene is TRBJ2-2, the V gene TRBV7-9, with 7 nucleotides matching TRBD1. CDR1 is SEHNR, CDR2 FQNEAQ, per germline (reference sequence). The junction had 2 bases not matched to a gene; V was cut back by 1 base and J by 0 bases. The CDR3 covers 16 residues. CDR3 in amino acids: CASSLGGTANTGELFF. The CDR3 DNA reads as TGTGCCAGCAGCTTAGGAGGGACAGCGAACACCGGGGAGCTGTTTTTT.

The CDR3 coding sequence is TGTGCCAGCAGTTACTCACTGACCAGACATTCACCCCTCCACTTT. It translates to CASSYSLTRHSPLHF. The rearrangement uses TRBV6-5 and TRBJ1-6; D not resolved. The V end was cut by 0 bases, the J end by 8 bases, with 11 bases between. CDR1 MNHEY and CDR2 SVGAGI come from the germline V gene. The CDR3 is 15 amino acids.

This sequence joins TRBV4-3 and TRBJ2-6; D gene uncertain. This CDR3 has 17 amino acids. Germline loops: CDR1 LGHNA, CDR2 YSLEER. Trimming cost V 0 bases and J 1 base, with 10 bases left between them. The CDR3 sequence: CASSQDWKTSGANVLTF. The CDR3 region has the DNA TGCGCCAGCAGCCAAGATTGGAAAACTTCTGGGGCCAACGTCCTGACTTTC.

V gene TRBV24-1 combines with J gene TRBJ2-7; D uncertain. This CDR3 comprises 12 residues. Per the germline V gene, CDR1 is KGHDR and CDR2 is SFDVKD. V dropped 0 bases and J dropped 5 bases, with 4 bases sitting between them. This CDR3 is CATSDLRNEQYF. DNA of the CDR3: TGTGCCACCAGTGATTTGAGGAACGAGCAGTACTTC.